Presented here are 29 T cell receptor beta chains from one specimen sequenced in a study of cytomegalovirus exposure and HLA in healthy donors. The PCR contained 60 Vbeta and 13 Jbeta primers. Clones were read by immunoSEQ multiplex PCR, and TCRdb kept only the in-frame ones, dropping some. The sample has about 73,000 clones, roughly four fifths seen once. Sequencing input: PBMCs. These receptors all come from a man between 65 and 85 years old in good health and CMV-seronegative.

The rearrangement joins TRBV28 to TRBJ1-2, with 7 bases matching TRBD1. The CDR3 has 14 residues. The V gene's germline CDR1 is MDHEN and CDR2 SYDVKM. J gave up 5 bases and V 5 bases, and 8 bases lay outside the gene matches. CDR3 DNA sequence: TGTGCCAGCAGTCGGGACAGCTTAGTTTATGGCTACACCTTC. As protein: CASSRDSLVYGYTF.

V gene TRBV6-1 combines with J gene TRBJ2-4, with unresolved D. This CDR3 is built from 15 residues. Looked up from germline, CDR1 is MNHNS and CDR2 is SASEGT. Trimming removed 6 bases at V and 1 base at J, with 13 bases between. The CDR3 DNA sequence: TGTGCCAGCAGGAGTAACGAACGGGCCAAAAACATTCAGTACTTC. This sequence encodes CASRSNERAKNIQYF.

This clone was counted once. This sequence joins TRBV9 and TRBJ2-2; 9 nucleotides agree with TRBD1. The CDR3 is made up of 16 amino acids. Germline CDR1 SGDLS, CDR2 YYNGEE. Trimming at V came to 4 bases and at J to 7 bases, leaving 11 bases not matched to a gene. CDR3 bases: TGTGCCAGCAGCCCGAGGACAGGGGTTATGGGCGGGGAGCTGTTTTTT. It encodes CASSPRTGVMGGELFF.

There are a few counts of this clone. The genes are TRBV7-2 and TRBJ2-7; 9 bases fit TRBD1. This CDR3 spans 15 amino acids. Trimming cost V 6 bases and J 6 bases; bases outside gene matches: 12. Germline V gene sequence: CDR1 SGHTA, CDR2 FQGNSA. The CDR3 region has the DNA TGTGCCAGCAGTCCTGTGTTGGGACAGGGCGGCGAGCAGTACTTC. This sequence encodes CASSPVLGQGGEQYF.

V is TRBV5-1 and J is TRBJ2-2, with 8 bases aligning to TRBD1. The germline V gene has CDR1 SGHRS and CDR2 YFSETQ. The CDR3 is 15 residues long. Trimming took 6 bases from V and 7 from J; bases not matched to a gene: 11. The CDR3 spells CASTDSGGFDGELFF. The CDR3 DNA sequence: TGCGCCAGCACGGATTCAGGGGGCTTTGACGGGGAGCTGTTTTTT.

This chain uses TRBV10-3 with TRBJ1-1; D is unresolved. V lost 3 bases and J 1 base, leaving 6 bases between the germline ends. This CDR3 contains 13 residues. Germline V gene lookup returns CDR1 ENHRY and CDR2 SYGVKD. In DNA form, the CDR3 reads TGTGCCATCAGTGACAATTCGAACACTGAAGCTTTCTTT. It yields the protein CAISDNSNTEAFF.

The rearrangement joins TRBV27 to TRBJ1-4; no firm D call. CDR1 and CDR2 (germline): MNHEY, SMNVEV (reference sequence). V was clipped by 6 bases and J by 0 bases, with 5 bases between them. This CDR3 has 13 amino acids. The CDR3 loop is CASRSATNEKLFF. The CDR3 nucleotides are TGTGCCAGCAGGTCGGCAACTAATGAAAAACTGTTTTTT.

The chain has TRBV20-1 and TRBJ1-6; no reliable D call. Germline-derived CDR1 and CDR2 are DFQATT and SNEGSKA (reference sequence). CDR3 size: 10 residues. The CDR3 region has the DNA TGCAGGTTCGACTATTCACCCCTCCACTTT. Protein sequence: CRFDYSPLHF.

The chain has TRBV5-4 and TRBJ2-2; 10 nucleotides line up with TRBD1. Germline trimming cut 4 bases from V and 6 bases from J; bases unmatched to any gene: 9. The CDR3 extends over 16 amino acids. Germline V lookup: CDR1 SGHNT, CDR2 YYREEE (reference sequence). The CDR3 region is CASSVAGQGYAGELFF. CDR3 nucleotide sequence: TGTGCCAGCAGCGTGGCGGGACAGGGGTATGCCGGGGAGCTGTTTTTT.

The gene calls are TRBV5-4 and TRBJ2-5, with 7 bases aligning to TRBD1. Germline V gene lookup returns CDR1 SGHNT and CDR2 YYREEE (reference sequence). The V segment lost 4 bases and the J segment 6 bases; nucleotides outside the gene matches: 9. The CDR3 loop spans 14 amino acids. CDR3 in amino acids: CASSPTGYGKTQYF. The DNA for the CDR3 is TGTGCCAGCAGCCCGACAGGGTATGGAAAGACCCAGTACTTC.

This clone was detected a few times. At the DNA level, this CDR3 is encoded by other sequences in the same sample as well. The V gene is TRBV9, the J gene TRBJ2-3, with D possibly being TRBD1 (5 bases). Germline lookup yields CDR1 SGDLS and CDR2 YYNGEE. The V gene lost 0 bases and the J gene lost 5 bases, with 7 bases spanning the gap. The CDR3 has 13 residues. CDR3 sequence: CASSVAGKDTQYF. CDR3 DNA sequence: TGTGCCAGCAGCGTAGCAGGGAAAGATACGCAGTATTTT.

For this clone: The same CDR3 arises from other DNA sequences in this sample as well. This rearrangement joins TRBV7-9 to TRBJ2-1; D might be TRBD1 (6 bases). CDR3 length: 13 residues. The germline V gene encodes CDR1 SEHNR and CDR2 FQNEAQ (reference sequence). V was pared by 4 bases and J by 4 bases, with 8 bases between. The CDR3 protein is CASSSGAYNEQFF. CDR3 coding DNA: TGTGCCAGCAGCTCAGGGGCGTACAATGAGCAGTTCTTC.

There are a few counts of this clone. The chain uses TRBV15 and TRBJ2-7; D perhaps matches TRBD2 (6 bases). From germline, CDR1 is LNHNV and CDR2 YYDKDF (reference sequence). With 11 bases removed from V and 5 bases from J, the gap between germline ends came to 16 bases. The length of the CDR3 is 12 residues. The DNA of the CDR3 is TGTGCCGCGTCCGGGGGAACAAACGAGCAGTACTTC. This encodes CAASGGTNEQYF. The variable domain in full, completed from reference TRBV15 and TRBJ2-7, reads DAMVIQNPRYQVTQFGKPVTLSCSQTLNHNVMYWYQQKSSQAPKLLFHYYDKDFNNEADTPDNFQSRRPNTSFCFLDIRSPGLGDTAMYLCAASGGTNEQYFGPGTRLTVT.

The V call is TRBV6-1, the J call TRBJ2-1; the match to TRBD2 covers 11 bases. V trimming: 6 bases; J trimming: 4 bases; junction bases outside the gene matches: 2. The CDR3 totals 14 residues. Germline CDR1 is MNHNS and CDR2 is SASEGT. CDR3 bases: TGTGCCAGCAGCCGGACTAGCGGGTACAATGAGCAGTTCTTC. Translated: CASSRTSGYNEQFF.

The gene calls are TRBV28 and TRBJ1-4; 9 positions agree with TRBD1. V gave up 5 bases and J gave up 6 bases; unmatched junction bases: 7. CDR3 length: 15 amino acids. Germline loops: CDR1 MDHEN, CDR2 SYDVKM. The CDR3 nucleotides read TGTGCCAGCAGTACACCGGGACAGGGATATGAAAAACTGTTTTTT. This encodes CASSTPGQGYEKLFF.

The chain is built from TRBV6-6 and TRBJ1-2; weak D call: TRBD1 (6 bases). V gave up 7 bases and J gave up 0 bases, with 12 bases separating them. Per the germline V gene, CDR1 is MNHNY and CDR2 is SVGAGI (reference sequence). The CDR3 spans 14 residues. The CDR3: CASTYAGANYGYTF. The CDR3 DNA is TGTGCCAGCACCTACGCAGGGGCTAACTATGGCTACACCTTC.

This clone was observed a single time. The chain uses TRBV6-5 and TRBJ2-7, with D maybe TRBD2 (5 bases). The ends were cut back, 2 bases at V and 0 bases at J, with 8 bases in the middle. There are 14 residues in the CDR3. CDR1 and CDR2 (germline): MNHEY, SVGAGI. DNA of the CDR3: TGTGCCAGCAGTTACGACCGGGACTCCTACGAGCAGTACTTC. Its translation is CASSYDRDSYEQYF.

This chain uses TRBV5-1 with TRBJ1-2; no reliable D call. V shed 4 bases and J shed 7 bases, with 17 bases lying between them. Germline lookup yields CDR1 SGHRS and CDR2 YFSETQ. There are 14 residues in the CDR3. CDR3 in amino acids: CASSHLSGSGGYTF. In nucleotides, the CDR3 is TGCGCCAGCAGCCACCTCTCGGGGAGCGGTGGCTACACCTTC. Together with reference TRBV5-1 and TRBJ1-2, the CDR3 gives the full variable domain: KAGVTQTPRYLIKTRGQQVTLSCSPISGHRSVSWYQQTPGQGLQFLFEYFSETQRNKGNFPGRFSGRQFSNSRSEMNVSTLELGDSALYLCASSHLSGSGGYTFGSGTRLTVV.

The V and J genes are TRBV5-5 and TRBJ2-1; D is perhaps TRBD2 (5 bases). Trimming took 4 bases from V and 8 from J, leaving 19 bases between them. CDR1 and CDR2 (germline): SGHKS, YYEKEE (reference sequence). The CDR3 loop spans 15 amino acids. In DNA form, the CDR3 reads TGTGCCAGCAGCGCCGGACTTCTGGGAAGGGATGAGCAGTTCTTC. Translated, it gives CASSAGLLGRDEQFF.

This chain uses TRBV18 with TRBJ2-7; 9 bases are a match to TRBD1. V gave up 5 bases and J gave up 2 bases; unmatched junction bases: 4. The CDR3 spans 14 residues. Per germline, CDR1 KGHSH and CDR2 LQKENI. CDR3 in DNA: TGTGCCAGCTCAGCCGGGACAGGGACCTACGAGCAGTACTTC. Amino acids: CASSAGTGTYEQYF.

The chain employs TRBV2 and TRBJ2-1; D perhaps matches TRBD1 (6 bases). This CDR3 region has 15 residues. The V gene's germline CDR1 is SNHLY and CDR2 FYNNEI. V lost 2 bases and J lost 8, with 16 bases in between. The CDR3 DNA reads TGTGCCAGCAGTGAATTGGGGGCAGAGTCCGATGAGCAGTTCTTC. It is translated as CASSELGAESDEQFF.

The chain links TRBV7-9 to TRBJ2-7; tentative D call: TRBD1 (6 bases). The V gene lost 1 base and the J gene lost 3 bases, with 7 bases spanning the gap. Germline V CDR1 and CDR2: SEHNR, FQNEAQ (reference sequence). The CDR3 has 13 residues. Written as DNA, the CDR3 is TGTGCCAGCAGCTTAGAGGACAGCTACGAGCAGTACTTC. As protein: CASSLEDSYEQYF.

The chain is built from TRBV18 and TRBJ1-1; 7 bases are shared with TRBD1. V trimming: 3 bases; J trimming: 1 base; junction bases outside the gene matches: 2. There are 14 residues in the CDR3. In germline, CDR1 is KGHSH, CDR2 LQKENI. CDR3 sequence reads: CASSPRQGNTEAFF. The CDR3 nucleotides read TGTGCCAGCTCACCGCGACAGGGGAACACTGAAGCTTTCTTT.

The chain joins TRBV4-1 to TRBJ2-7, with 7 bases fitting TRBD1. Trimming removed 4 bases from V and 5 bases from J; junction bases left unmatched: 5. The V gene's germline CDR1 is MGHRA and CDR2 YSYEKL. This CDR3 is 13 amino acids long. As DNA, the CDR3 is TGCGCCAGCAGCCGACAGGGTGGGGACGAGCAGTACTTC. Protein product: CASSRQGGDEQYF.

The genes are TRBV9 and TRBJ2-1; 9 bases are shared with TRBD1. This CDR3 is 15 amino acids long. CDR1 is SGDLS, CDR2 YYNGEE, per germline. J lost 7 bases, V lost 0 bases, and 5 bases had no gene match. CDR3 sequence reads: CASSVGDRVGNEQFF. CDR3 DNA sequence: TGTGCCAGCAGCGTAGGGGACAGGGTAGGTAATGAGCAGTTCTTC.

In DNA form, the CDR3 reads TGTGCCAGCCGCATGACAGCTTCCTACGAGCAGTACTTC. Its translation is CASRMTASYEQYF. The chain is built from TRBV7-2 and TRBJ2-7, with D perhaps TRBD1 (5 bases). V was pared by 8 bases and J by 1 base, with 12 bases between. The V gene's germline CDR1 is SGHTA and CDR2 FQGNSA. The CDR3 totals 13 residues.

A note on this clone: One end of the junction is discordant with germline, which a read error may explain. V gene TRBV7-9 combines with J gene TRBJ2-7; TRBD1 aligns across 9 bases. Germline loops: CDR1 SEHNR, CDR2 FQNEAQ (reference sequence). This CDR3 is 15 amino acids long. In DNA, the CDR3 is TGTTCCAGCAGCCCCGGACAGGGGTCCAACTACGAGCAGTACTTC. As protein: CSSSPGQGSNYEQYF.

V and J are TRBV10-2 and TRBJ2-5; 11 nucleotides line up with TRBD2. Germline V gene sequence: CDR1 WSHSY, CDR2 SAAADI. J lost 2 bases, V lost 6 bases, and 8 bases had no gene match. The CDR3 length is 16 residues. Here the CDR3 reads CASRRGTSGLQETQYF. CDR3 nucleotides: TGCGCCAGCAGAAGAGGGACTAGCGGACTGCAAGAGACCCAGTACTTC.

The CDR3 loop is CASGLGQSPQEPQHF. The CDR3 DNA reads as TGTGCTAGTGGTTTGGGACAGTCCCCCCAGGAGCCCCAGCATTTT. The rearrangement joins TRBV12-5 to TRBJ1-5; possibly TRBD1 for D (5 bases). Germline loops: CDR1 LGHNT, CDR2 FRNRAP. The CDR3 has 15 amino acids. The V end lost 1 base, the J end lost 8 bases, and 15 bases lay between the germline ends.